Presented here are 22 T cell receptor beta chains from one specimen sequenced in a study of blood T cell repertoires in COVID-19. Produced via immunoSEQ multiplex PCR; TCRdb's table is partial and in-frame only. The repertoire holds some 400,000 clones, with almost 90% as singletons. Source material: peripheral blood. Every receptor here comes from a young man with active or convalescent COVID-19.

The V and J genes are TRBV3-1 (or the pseudogene TRBV3-2) and TRBJ1-1, with TRBD1 as a possible D gene (5 bases). Per the germline V gene, CDR1 is LGHDT and CDR2 is YNNKEL (reference sequence). Deletions cut 4 bases from V and 4 bases from J, with 22 bases between. The CDR3 covers 17 residues. The CDR3 nucleotides read TGTGCCAGCAGCCCGGGTCGGGTCAGCAGAAGGGGCACTGAAGCTTTCTTT. Amino acids: CASSPGRVSRRGTEAFF.

V gene TRBV18 combines with J gene TRBJ1-6; tentatively, D is TRBD1 (5 bases). The CDR3 is made up of 15 amino acids. V was clipped by 3 bases and J by 11 bases, with 17 bases between them. Per the germline V gene, CDR1 is KGHSH and CDR2 is LQKENI. As DNA, the CDR3 is TGTGCCAGCTCACCGTTAATGGGGCAATTTGCACCCCTCCACTTT. Protein: CASSPLMGQFAPLHF.

V usage is TRBV5-1 and J usage is TRBJ2-7; the match to TRBD1 covers 8 bases. The CDR3 runs 16 residues. After removal of 7 bases from V and 5 bases from J, the junction contained 17 bases not matched to a gene. Germline loops: CDR1 SGHRS, CDR2 YFSETQ. Here the CDR3 DNA reads TGCGCCAGCGCCCCCCCTTTGACAGGGGAGTCTAACGAGCAGTACTTC. Its protein product is CASAPPLTGESNEQYF.

This chain joins TRBV2 and TRBJ2-1; 8 nucleotides agree with TRBD2. Unmatched junction bases numbered 6, after V lost 8 bases and J lost 9 bases. Germline V gene lookup returns CDR1 SNHLY and CDR2 FYNNEI. The CDR3 runs to 12 residues. The CDR3 is CASAASGGEQFF. CDR3 DNA sequence: TGTGCCAGCGCGGCAAGCGGGGGTGAGCAGTTCTTC.

V is TRBV7-3 and J is TRBJ1-6, with TRBD1 as a possible D gene (6 bases). V was shortened by 3 bases and J by 8 bases, with 14 bases between the two germline ends. Germline CDR1 reads SGHTA; CDR2 reads FQGTGA. The CDR3 covers 15 residues. The CDR3 protein is CASSLRQGYDSPLHF. DNA of the CDR3: TGTGCCAGCAGCTTGAGGCAGGGGTATGATTCACCCCTCCACTTT.

This chain uses TRBV19 with TRBJ1-1; 7 nucleotides align to TRBD1. Germline V lookup: CDR1 LNHDA, CDR2 SQIVND (reference sequence). V was clipped by 11 bases and J by 2 bases; unmatched bases: 14. The CDR3 consists of 15 residues. The CDR3 DNA reads TGTGCCGCGAGGGACAGAAGGATAATAAACACTGAAGCTTTCTTT. It translates to CAARDRRIINTEAFF.

The chain has TRBV9 and TRBJ1-3; no reliable D call. V was shortened by 4 bases and J by 8 bases, with 16 bases between the two germline ends. Germline lookup yields CDR1 SGDLS and CDR2 YYNGEE. The CDR3 spans 14 residues. CDR3: CASSPVGLGDTIYF. The CDR3 region has the DNA TGTGCCAGCAGCCCCGTGGGCCTCGGGGACACCATATATTTT.

V and J are TRBV9 and TRBJ1-2; D gene ambiguous. The V gene lost 5 bases and the J gene lost 2 bases, with 7 bases spanning the gap. CDR1 and CDR2 from the germline V gene are SGDLS and YYNGEE. CDR3 length equals 12 residues. The CDR3 loop reads CASRTDNYGYTF. The CDR3 coding sequence is TGTGCCAGCAGAACAGACAACTATGGCTACACCTTC.

Concerning this clone: The same CDR3 is also encoded by other DNA sequences in this sample. V usage is TRBV6-5 and J usage is TRBJ1-3; no reliable D call. Germline lookup yields CDR1 MNHEY and CDR2 SVGAGI. The V end was cut by 6 bases, the J end by 0 bases, with 6 bases between. This CDR3 has 13 amino acids. The CDR3 nucleotides are TGTGCCAGCAGAACGAGCTCTGGAAACACCATATATTTT. As protein: CASRTSSGNTIYF.

The genes are TRBV5-8 and TRBJ1-3; D may be TRBD1 (5 bases). The CDR3 consists of 16 residues. V was pared by 2 bases and J by 0 bases, with 12 bases between. Germline V gene lookup returns CDR1 SGHTS and CDR2 YDEGEE. The chain's CDR3 is CASSFRRVLSGNTIYF. As DNA, the CDR3 is TGTGCCAGCAGCTTCCGCAGGGTCCTCTCTGGAAACACCATATATTTT. Variable domain in full (rest from reference TRBV5-8 and TRBJ1-3): EAGVTQSPTHLIKTRGQQATLRCSPISGHTSVYWYQQALGLGLQFLLWYDEGEERNRGNFPPRFSGRQFPNYSSELNVNALELEDSALYLCASSFRRVLSGNTIYFGEGSWLTVV.

The chain has TRBV28 and TRBJ2-5; 9 nucleotides line up with TRBD2. Germline CDR1 MDHEN, CDR2 SYDVKM. CDR3 length equals 16 residues. Losses at the gene ends were 1 base for V and 4 bases for J; bases not matched to a gene: 7. The CDR3 protein is CASSLLNSGGGETQYF. CDR3 bases: TGTGCCAGCAGTTTATTGAATAGCGGGGGTGGAGAGACCCAGTACTTC.

CDR3 residues: CAIGEWEESSYNEQFF. In nucleotides, the CDR3 is TGTGCCATCGGAGAGTGGGAGGAAAGCTCCTACAATGAGCAGTTCTTC. The chain recombines TRBV10-3 with TRBJ2-1, with D perhaps matching TRBD2 (6 bases). Trimming cost V 8 bases and J 0 bases, with 17 bases left between them. Germline-derived CDR1 and CDR2 are ENHRY and SYGVKD. The CDR3 spans 16 residues.

This clone showed up many times. The chain employs TRBV28 and TRBJ1-1; D is possibly TRBD1 (5 bases). Germline CDR1 reads MDHEN; CDR2 reads SYDVKM. This CDR3 comprises 15 residues. Trimming removed 0 bases at V and 0 bases at J, with 8 bases between. CDR3: CASSLWDKMNTEAFF. In nucleotides, the CDR3 is TGTGCCAGCAGTTTATGGGACAAAATGAACACTGAAGCTTTCTTT.

V and J are TRBV4-1 and TRBJ1-1, with D possibly TRBD1 on 6 matching bases. The CDR3 is made up of 14 amino acids. Per the germline V gene, CDR1 is MGHRA and CDR2 is YSYEKL. V was cut by 1 base and J by 1 base, with 7 bases left in between. The CDR3 loop reads CASSQVTGNTEAFF. The CDR3 DNA is TGCGCCAGCAGCCAAGTGACAGGGAACACTGAAGCTTTCTTT.

V gene TRBV4-2 combines with J gene TRBJ2-7; a possible D gene is TRBD1 (5 bases). Trimming pared 0 bases from V and 2 bases from J, leaving 11 bases between. The CDR3 is made up of 15 amino acids. CDR1 LGHNA and CDR2 YNFKEQ come from the germline V gene. The DNA of the CDR3 is TGTGCCAGCAGCCAAGATCTGCAGGGTGCCTACGAGCAGTACTTC. It specifies CASSQDLQGAYEQYF.

The chain has TRBV27 and TRBJ1-2, with 7 bases matching TRBD1. The CDR3 spans 15 residues. Unmatched junction bases numbered 11, after V lost 3 bases and J lost 7 bases. Germline CDR1 and CDR2: MNHEY and SMNVEV (reference sequence). In nucleotides, the CDR3 is TGTGCCAGCAGTTTTGTAAGGGGGCGGGACAGTGGCTACACCTTC. This translates into CASSFVRGRDSGYTF.

In regard to this clone: Its ends do not fully match the called genes, so a read error is possible. The rearrangement uses TRBV18 and TRBJ1-2; 9 bases line up with TRBD1. CDR1 and CDR2 from the germline V gene are KGHSH and LQKENI. The CDR3 is 12 amino acids. The CDR3 loop reads CASSLLGQGLAF. CDR3 sequence (DNA): TGTGCCAGCTCACTCCTGGGACAGGGCCTCGCCTTC.

There are a few counts of this clone. The chain is built from TRBV6-5 and TRBJ1-5, with 7 bases matching TRBD1. Germline V gene lookup returns CDR1 MNHEY and CDR2 SVGAGI. The CDR3 runs 14 residues. Trimming at V came to 5 bases and at J to 7 bases, leaving 8 bases not matched to a gene. The CDR3 region is CASSIQGLGQPQHF. CDR3 coding DNA: TGTGCCAGCAGTATACAGGGGTTGGGGCAGCCCCAGCATTTT.

Worth noting for this clone: It is unclear where the CDR3 begins or ends on the DNA, so no DNA is shown, and the CDR3 is as TCRdb lists it. The gene calls are TRBV21-1 and TRBJ1-2; whether TRBD1, the table's D call, matches the DNA was not checked. TRBV21-1 is an annotated pseudogene. The CDR3 totals 16 residues, both ends included. Here the CDR3 reads CASSKVGTGTNYGYTF.

The chain employs TRBV29-1 and TRBJ2-2, with 9 bases aligning to TRBD1. Germline lookup yields CDR1 SQVTM and CDR2 ANQGSEA. CDR3 length: 15 residues. With V trimmed by 7 bases and J by 5 bases, 11 bases remained unmatched. The CDR3 coding sequence is TGCAGCGGTGATTCCGGGACAGGGAAGACCGGGGAGCTGTTTTTT. Protein product: CSGDSGTGKTGELFF.

This chain links TRBV11-2 with TRBJ2-2; the D gene is possibly TRBD2 (6 bases). This CDR3 region has 17 residues. Trimming shortened V by 6 bases and J by 3 bases, and 20 bases separated the two germline ends. CDR1 and CDR2 from the germline V gene are SGHAT and FQNNGV. Here the CDR3 reads CASRTYRRDRDTGELFF. For the CDR3, the DNA is TGTGCCAGCAGAACCTACAGGCGGGATAGGGACACCGGGGAGCTGTTTTTT.

The gene calls are TRBV5-6 and TRBJ2-7; 10 nucleotides match TRBD1. This CDR3 region has 15 residues. Germline CDR1 SGHDT, CDR2 YYEEEE. V lost 2 bases and J lost 9; bases outside the gene matches: 11. The CDR3 nucleotides read TGTGCCAGCAGCTTTCCCGGGACAGGGGATGTCGGGCAGTACTTC. As protein: CASSFPGTGDVGQYF.